This note documents a single T cell receptor (beta chain) sequence. The antigen remains undetermined. This sample is drawn from a study of cytomegalovirus exposure and HLA in healthy donors. Across the study: Some 180 million T cells yielded some 120 million unique TCR beta sequences in earlier analysis.

Both 60 Vbeta primers and 13 Jbeta primers went into the PCR. The data were produced by immunoSEQ multiplex PCR, yet TCRdb's version contains in-frame clones alone and is incomplete. The top ten hold about 1.7% of the sample, which has about 200,000 clones, 79% seen once. General study findings and limits: The likely explanation for a cluster of highly shared sequence variants was sequencing artifact. In a later analysis, an Asian-associated ancestry cluster reportedly showed fewer N-insertions than the 666-donor mean.

The J segment lost 4 bases and the V segment lost 2 bases, leaving 7 bases of the junction unmatched. Germline V gene sequence: CDR1 SQVTM, CDR2 ANQGSEA. The CDR3 consists of 15 residues. Likely unrecorded immune exposures existed in these nominally healthy donors. This sequence was found in a man aged 45-65 years in good health and CMV-seronegative. This chain connects TRBV29-1 to TRBJ2-7; TRBD2 agrees at 11 bases. Sequencing used PBMCs. In DNA form, the CDR3 reads TGCAGCGTTGAAACTACTAGCGGGAGTTTATACGAGCAGTACTTC. Residues: CSVETTSGSLYEQYF.